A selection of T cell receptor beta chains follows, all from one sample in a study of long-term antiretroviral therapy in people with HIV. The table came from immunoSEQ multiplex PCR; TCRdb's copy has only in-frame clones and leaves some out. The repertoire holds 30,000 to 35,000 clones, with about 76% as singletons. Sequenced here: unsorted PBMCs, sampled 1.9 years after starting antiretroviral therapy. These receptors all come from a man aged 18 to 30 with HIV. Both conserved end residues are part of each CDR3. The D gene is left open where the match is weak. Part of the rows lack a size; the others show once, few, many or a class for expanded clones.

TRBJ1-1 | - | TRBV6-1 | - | CASSEVGDGAEAFF | TGTGCCAGCAGTGAAGTGGGGGACGGGGCTGAAGCTTTCTTT
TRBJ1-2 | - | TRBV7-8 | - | CASSLAVLDAGYTF | TGTGCCAGCAGCTTAGCGGTCTTGGACGCCGGCTACACCTTC
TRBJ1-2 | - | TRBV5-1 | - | CASSFGGPERGYGYTF | TGCGCCAGCAGCTTCGGCGGGCCGGAAAGAGGCTATGGCTACACCTTC
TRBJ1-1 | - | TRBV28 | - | CASRTLRGAGNTEAFF | TGTGCCAGCAGGACCCTAAGGGGCGCAGGTAACACTGAAGCTTTCTTT
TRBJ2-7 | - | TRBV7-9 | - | CASSFPERRGQSYEQYF | TGTGCCAGCAGCTTCCCCGAACGGAGGGGGCAAAGCTACGAGCAGTACTTC
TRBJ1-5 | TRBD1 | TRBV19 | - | CASTVRTGVSNQPQHF | TGTGCCAGTACCGTACGGACAGGGGTTAGCAATCAGCCCCAGCATTTT
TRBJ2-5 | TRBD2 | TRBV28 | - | CASSLLAGGIKTQYF | TGTGCCAGCAGTTTACTAGCGGGGGGGATAAAGACCCAGTACTTC
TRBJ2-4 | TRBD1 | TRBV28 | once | CASSIGDTGGIAKNIQYF | TGTGCCAGCAGCATAGGGGACACAGGGGGCATAGCCAAAAACATTCAGTACTTC
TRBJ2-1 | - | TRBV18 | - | CASSPSFRENEQFF | TGTGCCAGCTCACCAAGTTTCAGGGAGAATGAGCAGTTCTTC
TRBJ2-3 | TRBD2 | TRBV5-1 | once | CASSSSTSGGVDTQYF | TGCGCCAGCAGCTCCTCCACTAGCGGGGGTGTAGATACGCAGTATTTT
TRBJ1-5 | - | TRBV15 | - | CATSRDIGTPNQPQHF | TGTGCCACCAGCAGAGATATTGGGACCCCAAATCAGCCCCAGCATTTT
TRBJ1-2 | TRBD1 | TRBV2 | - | CASSVPSGQDMSYTF | TGTGCCAGCAGTGTGCCCTCCGGACAGGACATGAGCTACACCTTC
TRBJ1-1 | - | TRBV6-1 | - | CASSRSPNTEAFF | TGTGCCAGCAGCCGGAGCCCGAACACTGAAGCTTTCTTT
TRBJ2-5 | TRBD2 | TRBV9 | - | CASSPTDRLAALQETQYF | TGTGCCAGCAGCCCTACAGATCGACTAGCGGCACTCCAAGAGACCCAGTACTTC
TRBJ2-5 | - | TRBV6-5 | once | CASSYLGGETQYF | TGTGCCAGCAGTTACCTGGGGGGAGAGACCCAGTACTTC
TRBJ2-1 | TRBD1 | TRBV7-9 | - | CASSPGQGSSYNEQFF | TGTGCCAGCAGCCCTGGACAGGGGAGCTCCTACAATGAGCAGTTCTTC
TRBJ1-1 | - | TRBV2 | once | CASGWTLDAEAFF | TGTGCCAGCGGCTGGACCTTAGACGCTGAAGCTTTCTTT
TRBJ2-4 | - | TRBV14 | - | CASRQDQQFTLAKNIQYF | TGTGCCAGCAGACAAGATCAACAGTTTACTTTAGCCAAAAACATTCAGTACTTC
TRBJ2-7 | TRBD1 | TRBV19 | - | CASSIDRAYEQYF | TGTGCCAGTAGTATCGACAGGGCCTACGAGCAGTACTTC
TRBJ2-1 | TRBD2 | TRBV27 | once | CASSLLRSSGGAARYEQFF | TGTGCCAGCAGTTTATTAAGGAGTAGCGGGGGGGCCGCCAGGTATGAGCAGTTCTTC
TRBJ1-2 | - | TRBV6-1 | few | CASSPVEQGIDGYTF | TGTGCCAGCAGTCCCGTGGAACAGGGCATTGATGGCTACACCTTC
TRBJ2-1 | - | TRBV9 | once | CASSVAGYTNEQFF | TGTGCCAGCAGCGTGGCAGGGTATACGAATGAGCAGTTCTTC
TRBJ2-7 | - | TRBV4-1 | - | CASSLGQLYEQYF | TGCGCCAGCAGCCTCGGACAGCTCTACGAGCAGTACTTC
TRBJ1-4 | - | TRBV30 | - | CAWMAGAEEEKLFF | TGTGCCTGGATGGCGGGGGCGGAGGAAGAAAAACTGTTTTTT
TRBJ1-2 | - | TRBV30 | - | CAWSETYGYTF | TGTGCCTGGAGTGAAACTTATGGCTACACCTTC
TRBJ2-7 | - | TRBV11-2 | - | CASSPRDNHYEQYF | TGTGCCAGCAGCCCCCGGGACAACCACTACGAGCAGTACTTC
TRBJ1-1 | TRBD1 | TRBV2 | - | CASRVTGDTEAFF | TGTGCCAGCAGGGTAACAGGGGATACTGAAGCTTTCTTT
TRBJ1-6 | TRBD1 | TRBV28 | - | CASSLIDRVNSPLHF | TGTGCCAGCAGTTTAATCGACAGGGTTAATTCACCCCTCCACTTT
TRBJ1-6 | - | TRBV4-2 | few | CASSQGSGEVDNSPLHF | TGTGCCAGCAGCCAAGGATCAGGGGAAGTGGATAATTCACCCCTCCACTTT
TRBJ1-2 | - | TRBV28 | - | CASSFAVGVYGYTF | TGTGCCAGCAGTTTCGCCGTCGGGGTCTATGGCTACACCTTC
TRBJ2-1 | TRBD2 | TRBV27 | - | CASSLYSGANEQFF | TGTGCCAGCAGTTTATATAGCGGGGCGAATGAGCAGTTCTTC
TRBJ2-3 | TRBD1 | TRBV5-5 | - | CASSVTGASTDTQYF | TGTGCCAGCAGCGTCACAGGGGCCTCCACAGATACGCAGTATTTT
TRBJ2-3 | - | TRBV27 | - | CASTGIGTDTQYF | TGTGCCAGCACCGGGATTGGCACAGATACGCAGTATTTT
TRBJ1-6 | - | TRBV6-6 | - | CASSYGYSYNSPLHF | TGTGCCAGCAGTTATGGGTACAGCTATAATTCACCCCTCCACTTT
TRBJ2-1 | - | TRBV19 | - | CASSTWDLDNEQFF | TGTGCCAGTAGTACGTGGGACCTGGACAATGAGCAGTTCTTC
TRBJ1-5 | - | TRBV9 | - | CASSTQGYQPQHF | TGTGCCAGCAGCACCCAGGGGTACCAGCCCCAGCATTTT
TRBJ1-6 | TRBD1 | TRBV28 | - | CASSSGQRDNSPLHF | TGTGCCAGCAGTTCGGGACAGCGTGATAATTCACCCCTCCACTTT
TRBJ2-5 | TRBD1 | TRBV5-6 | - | CASSSTGLEETQYF | TGTGCCAGCAGCTCGACAGGGTTGGAGGAGACCCAGTACTTC
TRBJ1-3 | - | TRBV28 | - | CASSWGGRENTIYF | TGTGCCAGCAGTTGGGGGGGACGAGAAAACACCATATATTTT
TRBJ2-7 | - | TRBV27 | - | CASRGIQFGVEQYF | TGTGCCAGCAGGGGCATCCAATTCGGGGTCGAGCAGTACTTC
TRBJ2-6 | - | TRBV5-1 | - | CASSLGGLARGGANVLTF | TGCGCCAGCAGCTTGGGCGGGTTGGCCCGAGGAGGGGCCAACGTCCTGACTTTC
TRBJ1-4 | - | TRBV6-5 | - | CASSSRRDGLNEKLFF | TGTGCCAGCAGTTCCCGCCGGGACGGCCTTAATGAAAAACTGTTTTTT
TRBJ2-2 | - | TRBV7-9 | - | CASRNSLYTGELFF | TGTGCCAGCAGAAACAGCCTATACACCGGGGAGCTGTTTTTT
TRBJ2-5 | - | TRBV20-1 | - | CSAPVVTQYF | TGCAGTGCTCCGGTAGTGACCCAGTACTTC